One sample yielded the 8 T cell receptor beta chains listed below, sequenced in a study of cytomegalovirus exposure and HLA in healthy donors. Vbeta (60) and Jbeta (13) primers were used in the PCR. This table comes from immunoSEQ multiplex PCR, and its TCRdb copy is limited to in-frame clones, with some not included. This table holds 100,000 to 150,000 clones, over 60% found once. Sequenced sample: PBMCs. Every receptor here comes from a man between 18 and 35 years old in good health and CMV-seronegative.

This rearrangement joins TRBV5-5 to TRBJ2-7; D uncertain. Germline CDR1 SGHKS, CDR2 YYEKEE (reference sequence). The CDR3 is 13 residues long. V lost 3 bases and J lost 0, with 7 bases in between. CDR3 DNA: TGTGCCAGCAGCTCCTCCTACTCCTACGAGCAGTACTTC. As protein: CASSSSYSYEQYF.

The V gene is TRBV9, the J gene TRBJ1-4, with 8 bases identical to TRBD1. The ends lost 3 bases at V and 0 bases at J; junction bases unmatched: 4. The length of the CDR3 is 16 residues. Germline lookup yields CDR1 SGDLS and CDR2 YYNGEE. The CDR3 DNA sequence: TGTGCCAGCAGCGCCGGACAGGGTGCAACTAATGAAAAACTGTTTTTT. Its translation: CASSAGQGATNEKLFF.

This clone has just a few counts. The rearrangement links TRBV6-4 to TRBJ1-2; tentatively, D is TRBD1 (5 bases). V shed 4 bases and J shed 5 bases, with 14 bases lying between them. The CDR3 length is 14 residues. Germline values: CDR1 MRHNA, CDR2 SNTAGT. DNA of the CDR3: TGTGCCAGCAGTGCCCTCGGACAAAGGTATGGCTACACCTTC. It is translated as CASSALGQRYGYTF.

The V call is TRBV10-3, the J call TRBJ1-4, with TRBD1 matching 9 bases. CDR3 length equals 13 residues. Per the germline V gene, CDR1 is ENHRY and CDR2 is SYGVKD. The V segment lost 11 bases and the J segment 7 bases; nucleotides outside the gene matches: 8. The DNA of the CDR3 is TGTGCCTCAAAAGGGGGACAGGGTGAAAAACTGTTTTTT. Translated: CASKGGQGEKLFF.

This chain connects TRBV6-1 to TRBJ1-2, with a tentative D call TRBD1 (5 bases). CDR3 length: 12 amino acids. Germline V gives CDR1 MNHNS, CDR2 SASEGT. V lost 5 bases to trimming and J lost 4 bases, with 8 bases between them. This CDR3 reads CASSTGTYGYTF. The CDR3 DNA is TGTGCCAGCAGTACAGGAACCTATGGCTACACCTTC.

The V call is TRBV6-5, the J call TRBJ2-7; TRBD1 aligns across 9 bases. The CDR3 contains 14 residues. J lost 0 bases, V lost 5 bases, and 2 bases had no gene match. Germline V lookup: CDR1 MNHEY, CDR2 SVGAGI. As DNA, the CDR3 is TGTGCCAGCAGTAGGGACAGGGACTCCTACGAGCAGTACTTC. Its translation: CASSRDRDSYEQYF.

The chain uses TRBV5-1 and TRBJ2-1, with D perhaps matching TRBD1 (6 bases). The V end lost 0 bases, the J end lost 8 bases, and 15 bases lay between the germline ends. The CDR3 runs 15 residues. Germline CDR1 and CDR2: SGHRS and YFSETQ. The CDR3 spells CASSLEAGDWDEQFF. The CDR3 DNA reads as TGCGCCAGCAGCTTGGAGGCAGGGGATTGGGATGAGCAGTTCTTC.

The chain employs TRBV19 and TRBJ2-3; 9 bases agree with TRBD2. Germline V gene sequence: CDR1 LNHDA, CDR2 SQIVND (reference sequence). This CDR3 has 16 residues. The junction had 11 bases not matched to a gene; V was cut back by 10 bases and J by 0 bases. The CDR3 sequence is CATTPGGLASTDTQYF. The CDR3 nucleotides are TGTGCCACCACACCCGGGGGACTAGCTAGCACAGATACGCAGTATTTT.